This T cell receptor beta chain derives from a study of T-cell memory formation after mild COVID-19. Study-wide points: Pre-infection memory contained some responding clones, which suggested that cross-reactive memory had joined. Mainly in CM and EM were contracting CD4+ clones; CD8+ were in EMRA.

cDNA libraries for TCR alpha and TCR beta, carrying sample barcodes and UMIs, came from 5'RACE with constant-segment primers. Via MiXCR, TCRdb re-called the 5' RACE reads, giving one row per CDR3 protein. The repertoire includes approximately 300,000 distinct CDR3 sequences, roughly a fifth of them detected once, and about 21% sits in the top ten. V lost 7 bases, J lost 0 bases, and 10 bases stayed unmatched. Germline V gene lookup returns CDR1 SQVTM and CDR2 ANQGSEA. The CDR3 is 15 residues long. Comment on this clonotype: Antigen specificity is unknown.

V usage is TRBV29-1 and J usage is TRBJ2-3; TRBD2 agrees at 7 bases. This sequence was found in a man between 18 and 35 years old who had mild COVID-19 (a few samples of this study predate the infection). Cell type and time point are not known. The sequenced sample consisted of PBMCs or a T cell subset sorted from them (not recorded which). The CDR3 here is CSALGLAVSTDTQYF. In DNA form, the CDR3 reads TGCAGCGCGCTGGGGCTAGCGGTGAGCACAGATACGCAGTATTTT.